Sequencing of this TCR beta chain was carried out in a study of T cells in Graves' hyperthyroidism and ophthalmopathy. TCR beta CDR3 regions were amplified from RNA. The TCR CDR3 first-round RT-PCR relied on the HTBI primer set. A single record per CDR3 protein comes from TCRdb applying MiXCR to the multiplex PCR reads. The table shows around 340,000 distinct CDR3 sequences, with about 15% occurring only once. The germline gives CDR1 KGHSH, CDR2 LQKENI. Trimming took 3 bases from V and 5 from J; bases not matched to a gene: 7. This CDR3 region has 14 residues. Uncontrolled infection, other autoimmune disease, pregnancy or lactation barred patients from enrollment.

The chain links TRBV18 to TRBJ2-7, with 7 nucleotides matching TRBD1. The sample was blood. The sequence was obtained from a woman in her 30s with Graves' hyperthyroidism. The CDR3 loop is CASSPFNQGDEQYF. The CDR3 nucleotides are TGTGCCAGCTCACCCTTTAATCAGGGGGACGAGCAGTACTTC.